This TCR beta chain is from a study of cytomegalovirus exposure and HLA in healthy donors. Whole-study results and caveats: As a later analysis showed, a missense DCLRE1C variant was linked to trimming of TCR beta V- and J-genes. Cytomegalovirus association was listed for about 160 TCR beta chains.

A multiplex PCR was run with 60 Vbeta primers and 13 Jbeta primers. Clones were sequenced by immunoSEQ multiplex PCR, and TCRdb holds only the in-frame ones, with some missing. Among fewer than 90,000 clones, about 77% were seen once, and the ten largest hold about 2.7%. As regards this clone: The target antigen is unknown.

CDR3 length: 14 amino acids. V trimming: 2 bases; J trimming: 8 bases; junction bases outside the gene matches: 4. Germline V CDR1 and CDR2: SNHLY, FYNNEI. The source is a male donor in good health and CMV-seropositive. Sequenced material: PBMCs. The gene calls are TRBV2 and TRBJ1-4; 8 nucleotides match TRBD1. CDR3 bases: TGTGCCAGCAGTGAACAGGGGGCCGGAGAAAAACTGTTTTTT. It codes for CASSEQGAGEKLFF. The whole variable domain, remainder taken from reference TRBV2 and TRBJ1-4, is EPEVTQTPSHQVTQMGQEVILRCVPISNHLYFYWYRQILGQKVEFLVSFYNNEISEKSEIFDDQFSVERPDGSNFTLKIRSTKLEDSAMYFCASSEQGAGEKLFFGSGTQLSVL.